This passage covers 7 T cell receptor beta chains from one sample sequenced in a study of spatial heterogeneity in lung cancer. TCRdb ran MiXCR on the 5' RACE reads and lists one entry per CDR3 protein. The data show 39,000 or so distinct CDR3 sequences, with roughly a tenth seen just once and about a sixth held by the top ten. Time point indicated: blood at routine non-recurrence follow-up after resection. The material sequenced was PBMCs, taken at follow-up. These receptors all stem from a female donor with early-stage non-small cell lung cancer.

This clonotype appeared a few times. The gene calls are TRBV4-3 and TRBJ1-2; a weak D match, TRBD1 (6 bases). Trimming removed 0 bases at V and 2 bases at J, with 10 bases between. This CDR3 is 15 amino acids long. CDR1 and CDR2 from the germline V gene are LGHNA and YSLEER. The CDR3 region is CASSQDPTGNYGYTF. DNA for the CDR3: TGCGCCAGCAGCCAAGATCCCACAGGGAACTATGGCTACACCTTC.

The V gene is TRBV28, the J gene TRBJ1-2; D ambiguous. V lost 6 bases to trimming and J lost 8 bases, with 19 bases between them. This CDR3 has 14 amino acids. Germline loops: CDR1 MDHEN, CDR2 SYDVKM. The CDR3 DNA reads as TGTGCCAGCAGACCATTGGACGGCCCTTGGGGCTACACCTTC. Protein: CASRPLDGPWGYTF.

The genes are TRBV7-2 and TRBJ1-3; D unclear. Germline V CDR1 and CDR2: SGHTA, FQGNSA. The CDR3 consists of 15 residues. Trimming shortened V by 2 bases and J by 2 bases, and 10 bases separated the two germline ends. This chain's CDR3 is CASSLSGGTGNTIYF. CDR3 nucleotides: TGTGCCAGCAGCTTAAGTGGCGGTACTGGAAACACCATATATTTT.

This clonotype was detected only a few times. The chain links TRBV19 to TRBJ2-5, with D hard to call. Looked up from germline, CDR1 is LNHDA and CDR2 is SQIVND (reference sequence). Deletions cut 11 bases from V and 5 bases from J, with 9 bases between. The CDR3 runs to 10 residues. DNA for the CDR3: TGTGCCGCCGGTCGGGAGACCCAGTACTTC. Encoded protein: CAAGRETQYF.

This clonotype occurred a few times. CDR3 sequence reads: CASSATDSSSSYEQYF. The CDR3 nucleotides are TGTGCCAGCAGCGCCACGGACAGCTCCAGCTCCTACGAGCAGTACTTC. The chain recombines TRBV28 with TRBJ2-7, with a possible D match to TRBD1 (6 bases). The CDR3 is 16 amino acids. With 6 bases removed from V and 0 bases from J, the gap between germline ends came to 18 bases. Germline loops: CDR1 MDHEN, CDR2 SYDVKM.

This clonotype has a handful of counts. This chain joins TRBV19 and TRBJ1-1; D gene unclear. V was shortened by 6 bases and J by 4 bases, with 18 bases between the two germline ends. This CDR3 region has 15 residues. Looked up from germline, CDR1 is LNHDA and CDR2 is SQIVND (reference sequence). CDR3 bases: TGTGCCAGTAGCCCCAGATCTTATGGCAGCACTGAAGCTTTCTTT. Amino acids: CASSPRSYGSTEAFF. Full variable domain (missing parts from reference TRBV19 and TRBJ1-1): DGGITQSPKYLFRKEGQNVTLSCEQNLNHDAMYWYRQDPGQGLRLIYYSQIVNDFQKGDIAEGYSVSREKKESFPLTVTSAQKNPTAFYLCASSPRSYGSTEAFFGQGTRLTVV.

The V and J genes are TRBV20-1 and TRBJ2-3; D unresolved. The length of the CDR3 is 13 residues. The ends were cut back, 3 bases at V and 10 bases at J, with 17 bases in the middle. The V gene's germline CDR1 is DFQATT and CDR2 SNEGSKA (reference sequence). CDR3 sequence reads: CSARGVASLAQYF. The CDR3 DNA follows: TGCAGTGCTAGGGGCGTCGCAAGTCTGGCGCAGTATTTT.